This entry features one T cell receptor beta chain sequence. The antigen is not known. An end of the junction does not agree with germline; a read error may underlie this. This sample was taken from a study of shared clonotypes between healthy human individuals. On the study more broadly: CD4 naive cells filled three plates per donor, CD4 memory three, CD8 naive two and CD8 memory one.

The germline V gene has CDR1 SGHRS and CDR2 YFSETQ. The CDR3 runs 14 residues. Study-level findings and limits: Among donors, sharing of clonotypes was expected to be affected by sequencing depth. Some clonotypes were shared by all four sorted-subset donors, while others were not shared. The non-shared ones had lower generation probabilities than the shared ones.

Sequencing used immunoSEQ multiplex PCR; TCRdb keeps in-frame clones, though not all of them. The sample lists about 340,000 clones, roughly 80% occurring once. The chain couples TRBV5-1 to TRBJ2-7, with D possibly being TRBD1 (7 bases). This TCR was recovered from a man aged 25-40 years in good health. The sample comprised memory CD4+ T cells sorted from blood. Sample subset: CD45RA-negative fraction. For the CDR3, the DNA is TGCGCCAGCAGTGCCCCAGGGGGGTCGAGTCTTATTGCCTTC. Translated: CASSAPGGSSLIAF.